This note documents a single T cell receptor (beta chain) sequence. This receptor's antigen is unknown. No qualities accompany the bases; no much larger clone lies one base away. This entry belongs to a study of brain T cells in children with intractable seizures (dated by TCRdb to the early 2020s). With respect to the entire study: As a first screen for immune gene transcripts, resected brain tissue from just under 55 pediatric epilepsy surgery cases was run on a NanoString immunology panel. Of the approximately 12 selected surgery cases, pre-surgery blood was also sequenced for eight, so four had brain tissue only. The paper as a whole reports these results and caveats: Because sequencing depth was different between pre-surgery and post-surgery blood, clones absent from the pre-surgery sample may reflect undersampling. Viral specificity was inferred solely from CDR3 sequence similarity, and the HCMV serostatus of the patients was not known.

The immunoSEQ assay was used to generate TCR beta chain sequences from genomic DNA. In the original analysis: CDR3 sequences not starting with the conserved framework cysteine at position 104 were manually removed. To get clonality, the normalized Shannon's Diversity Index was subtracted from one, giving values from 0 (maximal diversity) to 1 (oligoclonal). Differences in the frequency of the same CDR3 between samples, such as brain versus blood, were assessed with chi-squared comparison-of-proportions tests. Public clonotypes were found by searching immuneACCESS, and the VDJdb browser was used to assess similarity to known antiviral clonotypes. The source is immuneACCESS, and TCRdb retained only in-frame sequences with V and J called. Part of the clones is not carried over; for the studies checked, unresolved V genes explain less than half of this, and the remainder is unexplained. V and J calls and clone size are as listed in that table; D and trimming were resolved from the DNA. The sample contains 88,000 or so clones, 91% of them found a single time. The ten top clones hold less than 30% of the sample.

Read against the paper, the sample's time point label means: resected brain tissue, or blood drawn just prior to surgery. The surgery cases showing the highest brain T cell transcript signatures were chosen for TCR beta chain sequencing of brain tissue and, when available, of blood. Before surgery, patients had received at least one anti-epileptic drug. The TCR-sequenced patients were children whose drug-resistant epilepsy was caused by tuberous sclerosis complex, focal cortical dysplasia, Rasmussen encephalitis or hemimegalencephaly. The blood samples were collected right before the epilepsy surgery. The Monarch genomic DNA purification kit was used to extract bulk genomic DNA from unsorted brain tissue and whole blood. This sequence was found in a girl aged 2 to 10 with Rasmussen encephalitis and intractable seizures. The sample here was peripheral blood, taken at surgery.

The encoded CDR3 is CASSIEQGRPQHF. Here is the DNA: TGTGCCAGTAGTATAGAACAGGGGAGGCCCCAGCATTTT. The sequence is built from TRBV19 and TRBJ1-5, with 7 central nucleotides matching TRBD1. From a lookup of the germline V gene (reference sequence), CDR1 and CDR2 are LNHDA and SQIVND. At the junction V is shortened by 0 bases and J by 9 bases; bases outside the gene matches: 2. The CDR3 starts with the cysteine, ends with the phenylalanine, and has 13 residues. The only DNA kept is the CDR3, 39 bases in frame from the first base.